This TCR beta chain was profiled in a study of cytomegalovirus exposure and HLA in healthy donors. Study results and limitations: A few V segments could not be told apart, such as TRBV6-2 and TRBV6-3, and were left out. Trimming of TCR beta V- and J-genes showed a link, identified in a later analysis, to a missense DCLRE1C variant.

The CDR3 contains 15 residues. V was clipped by 6 bases and J by 2 bases; unmatched bases: 6. CDR1 and CDR2 (germline): SNHLY, FYNNEI. With 60 Vbeta and 13 Jbeta primers, the PCR was carried out. Sequencing used immunoSEQ multiplex PCR; TCRdb keeps in-frame clones, though not all of them. The table lists approximately 100,000 clones, 60% to 85% of them singletons. This clone appeared once. Its target is unknown. The clonotype comes from a man aged 50 or older in good health and CMV-seronegative. The V and J genes are TRBV2 and TRBJ1-5; the match to TRBD1 covers 8 bases. Sequences were obtained from PBMCs. The CDR3 DNA is TGTGCCAGCAGGGACAGGGATCGGGGCAATCAGCCCCAGCATTTT. It encodes CASRDRDRGNQPQHF. Looking up the rest from reference TRBV2 and TRBJ1-5 gives the full variable domain: EPEVTQTPSHQVTQMGQEVILRCVPISNHLYFYWYRQILGQKVEFLVSFYNNEISEKSEIFDDQFSVERPDGSNFTLKIRSTKLEDSAMYFCASRDRDRGNQPQHFGDGTRLSIL.